This is a list of T cell receptor beta chains from one sample in a study of cytomegalovirus exposure and HLA in healthy donors. Only in-frame clones appear in the TCRdb table, and some are missing; sequencing was by immunoSEQ multiplex PCR. Its table lists about 44,000 clones. Sequenced input: PBMCs. Receptors originate from a male donor in good health and CMV-seronegative. CDR3s include the opening cysteine and the closing phenylalanine or tryptophan. The D gene is left open where the match is weak.

.,TRBV30,10,CAWSSVRAFF
.,TRBV4-1,13,CASSQTADFEAFF
.,TRBV11-2,16,CASSSFRLQSVYEQYF
TRBD2,TRBV30,13,CAWSVRRGDTQYF
.,TRBV10-2,15,CASSDSTVAAAEAFF
TRBD1,TRBV4-3,15,CASSQGGQTNYGYTF
TRBD2,TRBV28,16,CASSLAGLEGYNEQFF
.,TRBV4-1,14,CASSQVSYSYEQYF
.,TRBV5-1,14,CASSLGATNEKLFF
.,TRBV18,16,CASSPQGGLNTGELFF
.,TRBV10-3,16,CAISESEAGRGTEAFF
.,TRBV11-2,18,CASSLYRRVSGNTGELFF
TRBD2,TRBV7-8,18,CASSLGTSGSPTTLEQFF
TRBD2,TRBV6-5,15,CASSYSSSGTYEQYF
.,TRBV6-1,14,CASREQGPVGEQYF
.,TRBV6-4,13,CASSAGEGTEAFF
.,TRBV4-3,16,CASSQESGEGADTQYF